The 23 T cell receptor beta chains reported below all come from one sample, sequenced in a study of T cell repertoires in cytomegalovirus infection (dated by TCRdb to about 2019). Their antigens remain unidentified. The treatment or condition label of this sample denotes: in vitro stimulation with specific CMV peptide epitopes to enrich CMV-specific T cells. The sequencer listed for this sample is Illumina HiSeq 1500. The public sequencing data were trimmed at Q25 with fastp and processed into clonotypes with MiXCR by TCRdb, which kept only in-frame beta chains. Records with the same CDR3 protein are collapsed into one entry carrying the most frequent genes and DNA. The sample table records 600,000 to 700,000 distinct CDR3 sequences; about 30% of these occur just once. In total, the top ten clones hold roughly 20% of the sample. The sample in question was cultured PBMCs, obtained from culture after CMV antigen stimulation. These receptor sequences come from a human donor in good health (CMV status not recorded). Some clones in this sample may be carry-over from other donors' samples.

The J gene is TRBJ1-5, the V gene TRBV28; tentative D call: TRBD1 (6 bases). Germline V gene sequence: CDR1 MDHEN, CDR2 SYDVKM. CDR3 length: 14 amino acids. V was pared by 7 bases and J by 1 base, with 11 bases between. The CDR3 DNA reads TGTGCCAGCACAGGGGCGGGGAGCAATCAGCCCCAGCATTTT. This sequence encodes CASTGAGSNQPQHF.

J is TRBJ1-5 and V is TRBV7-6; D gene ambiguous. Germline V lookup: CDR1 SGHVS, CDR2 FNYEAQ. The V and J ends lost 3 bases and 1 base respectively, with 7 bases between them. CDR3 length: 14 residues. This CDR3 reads CASSFDLSNQPQHF. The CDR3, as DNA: TGTGCCAGCAGCTTTGACCTAAGCAATCAGCCCCAGCATTTT.

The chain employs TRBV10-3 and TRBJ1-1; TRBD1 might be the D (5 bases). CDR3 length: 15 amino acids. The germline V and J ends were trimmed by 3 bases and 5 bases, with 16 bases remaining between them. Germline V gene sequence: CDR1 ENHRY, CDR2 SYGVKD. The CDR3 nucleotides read TGTGCCATCAGTGATATGGGACTCCGAGGGACTGAAGCTTTCTTT. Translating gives CAISDMGLRGTEAFF.

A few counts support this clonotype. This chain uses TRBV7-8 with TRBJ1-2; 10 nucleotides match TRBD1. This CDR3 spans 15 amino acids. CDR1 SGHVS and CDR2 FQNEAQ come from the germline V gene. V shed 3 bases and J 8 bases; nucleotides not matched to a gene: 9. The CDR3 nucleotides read TGTGCCAGCAGCTTCGGGACAGGGGTCGTAAACGGCTACACCTTC. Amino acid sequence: CASSFGTGVVNGYTF.

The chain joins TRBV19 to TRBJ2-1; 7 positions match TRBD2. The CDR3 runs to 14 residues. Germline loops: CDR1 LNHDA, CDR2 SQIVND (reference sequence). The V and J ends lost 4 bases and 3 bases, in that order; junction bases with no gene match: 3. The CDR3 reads CASSRGGDYNEQFF. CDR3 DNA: TGTGCCAGTAGTAGGGGGGGGGACTACAATGAGCAGTTCTTC.

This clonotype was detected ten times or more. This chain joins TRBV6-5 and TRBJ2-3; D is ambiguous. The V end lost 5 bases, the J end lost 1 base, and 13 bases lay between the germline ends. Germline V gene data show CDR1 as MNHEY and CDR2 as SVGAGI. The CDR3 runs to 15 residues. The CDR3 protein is CASSQVIDRTDTQYF. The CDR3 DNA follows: TGTGCCAGCAGTCAGGTGATAGACCGCACAGATACGCAGTATTTT.

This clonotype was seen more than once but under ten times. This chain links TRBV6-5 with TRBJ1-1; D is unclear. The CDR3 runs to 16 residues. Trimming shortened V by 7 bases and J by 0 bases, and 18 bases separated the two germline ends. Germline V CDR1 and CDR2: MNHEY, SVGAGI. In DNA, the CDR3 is TGTGCCAGCACCCGACATGGGTCGGGGATGAACACTGAAGCTTTCTTT. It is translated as CASTRHGSGMNTEAFF.

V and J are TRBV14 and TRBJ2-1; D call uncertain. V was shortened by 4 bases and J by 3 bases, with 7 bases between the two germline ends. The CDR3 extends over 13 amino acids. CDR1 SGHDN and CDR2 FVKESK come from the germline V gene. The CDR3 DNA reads TGTGCCAGCAGCCGTACGAACTACAATGAGCAGTTCTTC. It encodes CASSRTNYNEQFF.

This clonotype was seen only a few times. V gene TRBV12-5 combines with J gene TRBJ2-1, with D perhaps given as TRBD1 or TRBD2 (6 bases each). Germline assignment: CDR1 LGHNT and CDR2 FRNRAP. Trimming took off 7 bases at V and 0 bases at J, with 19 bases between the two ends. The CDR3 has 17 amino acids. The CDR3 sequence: CASAPRGLLSSYNEQFF. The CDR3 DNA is TGTGCTAGTGCTCCCCGGGGGCTACTGAGCTCCTACAATGAGCAGTTCTTC.

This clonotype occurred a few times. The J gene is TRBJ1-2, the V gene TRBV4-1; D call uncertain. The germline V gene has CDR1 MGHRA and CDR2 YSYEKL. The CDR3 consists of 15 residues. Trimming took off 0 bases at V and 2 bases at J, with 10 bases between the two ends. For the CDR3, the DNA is TGCGCCAGCAGCCAAGATCGTGCGGGGAACTATGGCTACACCTTC. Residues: CASSQDRAGNYGYTF.

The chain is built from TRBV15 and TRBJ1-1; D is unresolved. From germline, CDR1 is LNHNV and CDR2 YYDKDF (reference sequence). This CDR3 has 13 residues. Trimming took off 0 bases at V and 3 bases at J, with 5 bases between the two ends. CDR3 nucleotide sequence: TGTGCCACCAGCAGAGACTCACACACTGAAGCTTTCTTT. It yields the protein CATSRDSHTEAFF.

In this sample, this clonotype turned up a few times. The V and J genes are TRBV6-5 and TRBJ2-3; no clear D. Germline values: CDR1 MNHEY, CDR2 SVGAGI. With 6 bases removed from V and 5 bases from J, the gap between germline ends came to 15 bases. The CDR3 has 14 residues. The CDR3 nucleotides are TGTGCCAGCAGCCCTACGGTACACGGAGATACGCAGTATTTT. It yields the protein CASSPTVHGDTQYF.

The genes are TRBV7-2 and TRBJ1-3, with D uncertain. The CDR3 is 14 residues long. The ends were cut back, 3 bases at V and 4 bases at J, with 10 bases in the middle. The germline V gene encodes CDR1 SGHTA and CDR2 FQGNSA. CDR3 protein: CASSLSADGNTIYF. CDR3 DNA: TGTGCCAGCAGCTTGTCTGCGGACGGAAACACCATATATTTT.

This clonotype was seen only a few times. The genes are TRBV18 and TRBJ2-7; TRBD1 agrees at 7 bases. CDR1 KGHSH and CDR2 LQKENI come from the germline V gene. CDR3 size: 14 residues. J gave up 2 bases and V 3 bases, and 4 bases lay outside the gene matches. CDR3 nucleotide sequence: TGTGCCAGCTCACCGGCCAGGGGGACCTACGAGCAGTACTTC. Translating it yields CASSPARGTYEQYF.

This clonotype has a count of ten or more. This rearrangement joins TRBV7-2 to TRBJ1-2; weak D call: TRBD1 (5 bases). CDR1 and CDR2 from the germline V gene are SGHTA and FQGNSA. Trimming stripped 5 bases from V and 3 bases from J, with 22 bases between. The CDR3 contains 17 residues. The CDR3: CASSPPDRPGRYYGYTF. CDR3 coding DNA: TGTGCCAGCAGCCCCCCGGACCGTCCAGGGAGGTACTATGGCTACACCTTC.

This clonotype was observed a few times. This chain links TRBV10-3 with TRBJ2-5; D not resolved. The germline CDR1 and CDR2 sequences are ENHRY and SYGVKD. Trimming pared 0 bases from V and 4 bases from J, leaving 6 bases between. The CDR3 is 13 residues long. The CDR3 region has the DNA TGTGCCATCAGTGAGTCAGGCATAGAGACCCAGTACTTC. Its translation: CAISESGIETQYF.

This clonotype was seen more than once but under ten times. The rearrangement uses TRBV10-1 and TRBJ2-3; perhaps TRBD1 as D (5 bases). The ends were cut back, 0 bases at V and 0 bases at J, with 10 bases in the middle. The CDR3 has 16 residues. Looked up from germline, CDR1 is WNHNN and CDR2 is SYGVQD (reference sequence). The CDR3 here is CASSESWGPSTDTQYF. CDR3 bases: TGCGCCAGCAGTGAGTCATGGGGCCCAAGCACAGATACGCAGTATTTT.

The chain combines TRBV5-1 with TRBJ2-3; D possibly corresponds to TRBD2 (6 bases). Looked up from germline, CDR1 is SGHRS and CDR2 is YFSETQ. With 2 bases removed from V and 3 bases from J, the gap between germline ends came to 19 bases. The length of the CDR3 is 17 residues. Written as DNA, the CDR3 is TGCGCCAGCAGCTTCCCCACGACGGGAGTGGGAACAGATACGCAGTATTTT. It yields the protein CASSFPTTGVGTDTQYF.

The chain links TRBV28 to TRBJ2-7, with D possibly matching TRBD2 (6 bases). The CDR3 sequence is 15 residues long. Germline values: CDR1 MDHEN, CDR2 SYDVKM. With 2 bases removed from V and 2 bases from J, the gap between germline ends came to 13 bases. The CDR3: CASSLDPGLPYEQYF. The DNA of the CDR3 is TGTGCCAGCAGTTTAGACCCGGGACTTCCCTACGAGCAGTACTTC.

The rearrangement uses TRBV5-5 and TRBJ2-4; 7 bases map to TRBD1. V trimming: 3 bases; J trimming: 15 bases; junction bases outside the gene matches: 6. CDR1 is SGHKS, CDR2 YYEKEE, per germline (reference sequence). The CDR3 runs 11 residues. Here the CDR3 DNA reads TGTGCCAGCAGCTCCCGACAGGGAGCGTACTTC. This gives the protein CASSSRQGAYF.

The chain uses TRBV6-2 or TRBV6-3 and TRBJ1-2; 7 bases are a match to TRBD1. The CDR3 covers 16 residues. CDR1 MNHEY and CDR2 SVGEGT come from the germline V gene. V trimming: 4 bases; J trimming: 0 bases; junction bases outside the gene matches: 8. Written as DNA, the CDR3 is TGTGCCAGCAGTTGGACCCAAGGGACAGCTAACTATGGCTACACCTTC. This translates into CASSWTQGTANYGYTF.

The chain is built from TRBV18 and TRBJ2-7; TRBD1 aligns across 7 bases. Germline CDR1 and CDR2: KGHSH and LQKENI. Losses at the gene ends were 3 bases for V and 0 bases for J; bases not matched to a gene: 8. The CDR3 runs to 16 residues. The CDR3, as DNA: TGTGCCAGCTCACCTGATATGACAGGGTTCTCCTACGAGCAGTACTTC. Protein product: CASSPDMTGFSYEQYF.

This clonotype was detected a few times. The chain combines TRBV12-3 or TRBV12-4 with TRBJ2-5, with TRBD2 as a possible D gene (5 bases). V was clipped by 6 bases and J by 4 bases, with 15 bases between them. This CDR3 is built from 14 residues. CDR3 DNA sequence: TGTGCCAGCAGCCCCCCGACTACGCCAGAGACCCAGTACTTC. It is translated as CASSPPTTPETQYF.